The clone carrying this T cell receptor beta chain was seen a handful of times. Its matching antigen is unknown. CDR3 and TCR beta VDJ profiling relied on a genomic DNA template. TCRdb ran MiXCR on the reads and lists one entry per CDR3 protein. The sample holds 150,000 to 200,000 distinct CDR3 sequences, roughly 63% seen once. The data stem from a study of CD8+CD57+ T cells in acquired aplastic anemia. On the study more broadly: Mean yield of DNA from sorted CD4+ and CD8+ cells was approximately 3 ug. The average read count for CD4+ cells in healthy donors was some 11 million.

General study results and limits: Researchers report that about 29 CD8+ CDR3 sequences appeared in both patients and controls. The study found no significant CD8+ Simpson's diversity difference between patients and controls.

The CDR3 totals 14 residues. With 5 bases clipped from V and 1 base from J, the junction kept 4 bases outside the gene matches. Germline assignment: CDR1 DFQATT and CDR2 SNEGSKA (reference sequence). Sequenced material: sorted CD4+, CD8+, or CD8+CD57+ T cells (not recorded which) from PBMCs. The chain uses TRBV20-1 and TRBJ1-5; 8 bases align to TRBD1. The sequence came from a human donor in good health. CDR3 in DNA: TGCAGTGCTGGACAGGGAACGAGCAATCAGCCCCAGCATTTT. It codes for CSAGQGTSNQPQHF.